This TCR beta chain was recovered during a study of blood T cell repertoires in COVID-19 (dated by TCRdb to between 2020 and 2021). Looking at the study overall: Samples covering the acute and convalescent phases of COVID-19 were provided by collaborators in the United States, Italy and Spain. The material from the prospective study consisted of cDNA or gDNA derived from T cells, B-cell-depleted T cells, or PBMCs. The dataset comprised deeply sampled blood TCRbeta repertoires from subjects exposed to, actively infected with, or recovered from COVID-19. The repertoires were released in a freely available public database meant as a resource for research on the immune response to SARS-CoV-2. Samples came from the ongoing ImmuneRACE study (first 160 participants) plus 1,254 subjects from 6 global collaborators. Nearly every sample came with metadata listing a de-identified subject ID, COVID-19 status, age in years and sex. Where HLA class I and class II types were available, the types were taken from metadata supplied by the sample provider, not from assay-based typing. Results and caveats for the whole study, not just this receptor: Clinical and demographic metadata were provided uncurated, with the amount varying by source and participant.

Spanning cysteine to phenylalanine, the CDR3 consists of 16 amino acids. Only CDR3 DNA remains: 48 bases, in frame from the first base. Trimming takes 2 bases from V and 0 bases from J, and the germline ends sit 11 bases apart. Via the germline V gene (reference sequence), CDR1 is PRHDT and CDR2 FYEKMQ. TCRbeta CDR3 regions were amplified from genomic DNA using the immunoSEQ Assay, a bias-controlled multiplex PCR. On the authors' methods: Nucleated cell counts per sample were estimated from amplification of reference gene primers within the assay. To quantify the absolute abundance of each unique TCRbeta CDR3 rearrangement, sequence reads were collapsed and filtered. For each sample, productive Simpson clonality was calculated by taking the square root of Simpson's diversity index across productive rearrangements. TCRdb's version of the immuneACCESS table is confined to in-frame rearrangements and falls short of the full clone set. An unresolved V gene accounts for under half of the shortfall where checked; the remainder is of unknown origin. V, J and clone size reflect that table, while D and trimming were determined from the DNA. This sample gives roughly 280,000 clones in total; 70% to 90% of them show up just once. Of the sample, about 11% falls within the top ten clones.

Whole blood was collected in K2EDTA tubes by collaborating institutions according to the institutions' own protocols. For TCRbeta analysis, collaborator samples were shipped as frozen whole blood, as isolated PBMCs, or as DNA extracted from either sample type. Remarks on this clone: Its antigen is not yet known. The input lacks base qualities; no much larger clone sits a single base away.

The sequence was collected from a woman aged 70-85 years with acute or convalescent COVID-19. The rearranged chain carries TRBV13 and TRBJ2-1; the D gene cannot be named for sure. The source material was peripheral blood. The bases are TGTGCCAGCAGCTTAAGACTTGGAGTCTCCTACAATGAGCAGTTCTTC. It codes for CASSLRLGVSYNEQFF.